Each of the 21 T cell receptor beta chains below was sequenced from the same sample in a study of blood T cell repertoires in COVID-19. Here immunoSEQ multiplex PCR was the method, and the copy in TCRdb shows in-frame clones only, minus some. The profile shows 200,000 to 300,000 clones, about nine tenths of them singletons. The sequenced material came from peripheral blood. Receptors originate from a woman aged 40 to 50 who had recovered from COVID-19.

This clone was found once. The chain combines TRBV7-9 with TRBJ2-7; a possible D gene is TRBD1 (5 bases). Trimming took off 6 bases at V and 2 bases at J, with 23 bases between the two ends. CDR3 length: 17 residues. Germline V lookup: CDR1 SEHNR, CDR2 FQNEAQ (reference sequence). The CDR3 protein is CASSSWGPVTATYEQYF. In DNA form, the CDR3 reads TGTGCCAGCAGTTCTTGGGGCCCCGTGACAGCGACCTACGAGCAGTACTTC.

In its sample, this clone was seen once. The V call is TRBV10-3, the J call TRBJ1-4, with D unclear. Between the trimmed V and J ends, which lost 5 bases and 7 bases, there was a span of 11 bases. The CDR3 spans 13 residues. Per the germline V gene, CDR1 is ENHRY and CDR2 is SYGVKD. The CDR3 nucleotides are TGTGCCATCAGTCTGGACTTAAGTGAAAAACTGTTTTTT. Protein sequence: CAISLDLSEKLFF.

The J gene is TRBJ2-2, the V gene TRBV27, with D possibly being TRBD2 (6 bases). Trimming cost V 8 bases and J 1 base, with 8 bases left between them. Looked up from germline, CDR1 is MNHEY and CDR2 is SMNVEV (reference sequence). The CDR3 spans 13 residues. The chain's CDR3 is CASRGLNTGELFF. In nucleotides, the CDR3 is TGTGCCAGCCGGGGACTGAACACCGGGGAGCTGTTTTTT.

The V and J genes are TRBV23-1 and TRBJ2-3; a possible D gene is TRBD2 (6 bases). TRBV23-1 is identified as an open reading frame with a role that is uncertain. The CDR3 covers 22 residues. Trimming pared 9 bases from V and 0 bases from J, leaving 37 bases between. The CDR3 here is CASEPRADRQIPGGSSTDTQYF. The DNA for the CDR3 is TGCGCCAGTGAACCGCGGGCCGACAGACAGATCCCCGGGGGTTCTAGCACAGATACGCAGTATTTT.

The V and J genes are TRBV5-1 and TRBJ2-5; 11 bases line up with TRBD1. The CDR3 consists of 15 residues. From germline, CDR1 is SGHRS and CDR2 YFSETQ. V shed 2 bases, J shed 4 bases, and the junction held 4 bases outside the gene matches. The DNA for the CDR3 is TGCGCCAGCAGCTTCCTGGGACAGGGGGGAGAGACCCAGTACTTC. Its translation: CASSFLGQGGETQYF.

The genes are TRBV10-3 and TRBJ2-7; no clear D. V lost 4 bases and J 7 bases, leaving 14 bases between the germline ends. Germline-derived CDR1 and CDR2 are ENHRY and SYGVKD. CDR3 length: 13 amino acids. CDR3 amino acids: CAISARLLWEQYF. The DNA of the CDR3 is TGTGCCATCAGTGCACGCCTACTGTGGGAGCAGTACTTC.

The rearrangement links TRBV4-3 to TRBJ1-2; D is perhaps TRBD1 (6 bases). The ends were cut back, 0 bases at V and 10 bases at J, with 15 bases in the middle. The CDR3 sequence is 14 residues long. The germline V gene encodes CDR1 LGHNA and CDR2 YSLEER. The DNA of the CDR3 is TGCGCCAGCAGCCAAGAAAGGTCAGGGGTGTACTACACCTTC. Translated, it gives CASSQERSGVYYTF.

The CDR3: CASHLSGGLHSTDTQYF. CDR3 nucleotide sequence: TGCGCCAGCCACCTTAGCGGGGGGTTACATAGCACAGATACGCAGTATTTT. The rearrangement uses TRBV5-1 and TRBJ2-3, with TRBD2 identical over 10 bases. This CDR3 spans 17 amino acids. From germline, CDR1 is SGHRS and CDR2 YFSETQ. V shed 7 bases, J shed 0 bases, and the junction held 11 bases outside the gene matches.

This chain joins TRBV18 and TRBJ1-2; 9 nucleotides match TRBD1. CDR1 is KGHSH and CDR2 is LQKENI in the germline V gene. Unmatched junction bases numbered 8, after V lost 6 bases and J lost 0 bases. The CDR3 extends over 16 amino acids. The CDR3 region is CASSHDRQGANYGYTF. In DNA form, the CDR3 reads TGTGCCAGCTCTCATGATCGACAGGGGGCTAACTATGGCTACACCTTC.

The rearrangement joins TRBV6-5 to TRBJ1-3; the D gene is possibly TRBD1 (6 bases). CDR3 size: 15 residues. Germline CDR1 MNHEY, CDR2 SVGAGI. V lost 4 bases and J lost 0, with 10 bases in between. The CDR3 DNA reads TGTGCCAGCAGTTTTGGACAGTTCTCTGGAAACACCATATATTTT. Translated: CASSFGQFSGNTIYF.

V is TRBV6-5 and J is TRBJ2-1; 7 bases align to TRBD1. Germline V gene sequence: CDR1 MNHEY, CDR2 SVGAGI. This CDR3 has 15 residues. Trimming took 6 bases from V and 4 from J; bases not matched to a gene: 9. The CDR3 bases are TGTGCCAGCAGGGAGTGGACAGGCAAGTACAATGAGCAGTTCTTC. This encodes CASREWTGKYNEQFF.

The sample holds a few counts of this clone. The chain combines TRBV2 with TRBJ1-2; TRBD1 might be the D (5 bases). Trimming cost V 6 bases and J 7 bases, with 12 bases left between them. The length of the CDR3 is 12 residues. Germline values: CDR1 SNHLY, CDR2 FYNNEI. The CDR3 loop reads CASRTLGGGYTF. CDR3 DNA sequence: TGTGCCAGCAGGACCTTGGGGGGTGGCTACACCTTC.

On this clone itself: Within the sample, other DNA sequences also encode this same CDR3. The CDR3 DNA follows: TGCGCCAGCAGCTCGAGACAGGGAAATAATTCACCCCTCCACTTT. Amino acid sequence: CASSSRQGNNSPLHF. This chain joins TRBV5-1 and TRBJ1-6; 7 bases align to TRBD1. Trimming took 3 bases from V and 5 from J; bases not matched to a gene: 5. CDR1 is SGHRS, CDR2 YFSETQ, per germline. The CDR3 covers 15 residues. Based on the CDR3 plus reference TRBV5-1 and TRBJ1-6, the full variable domain is KAGVTQTPRYLIKTRGQQVTLSCSPISGHRSVSWYQQTPGQGLQFLFEYFSETQRNKGNFPGRFSGRQFSNSRSEMNVSTLELGDSALYLCASSSRQGNNSPLHFGNGTRLTVT.

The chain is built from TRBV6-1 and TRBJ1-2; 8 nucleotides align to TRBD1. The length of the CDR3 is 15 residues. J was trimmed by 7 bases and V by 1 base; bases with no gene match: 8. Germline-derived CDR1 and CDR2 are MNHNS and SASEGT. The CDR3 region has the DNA TGTGCCAGCAGTGAAGGGTGGCAGGGGGCGCGTGGCTACACCTTC. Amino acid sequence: CASSEGWQGARGYTF.

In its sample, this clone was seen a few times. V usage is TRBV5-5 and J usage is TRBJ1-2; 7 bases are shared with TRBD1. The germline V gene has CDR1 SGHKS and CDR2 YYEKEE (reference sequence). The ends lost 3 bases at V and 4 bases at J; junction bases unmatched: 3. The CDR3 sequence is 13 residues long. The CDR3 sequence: CASSSTGTYGYTF. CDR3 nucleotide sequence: TGTGCCAGCAGCTCGACAGGGACCTATGGCTACACCTTC.

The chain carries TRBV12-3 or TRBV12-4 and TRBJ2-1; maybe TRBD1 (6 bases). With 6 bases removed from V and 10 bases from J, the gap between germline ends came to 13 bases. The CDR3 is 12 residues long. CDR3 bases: TGTGCCAGCAGATATGCAGGGGAAGAGCAGTTCTTC. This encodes CASRYAGEEQFF.

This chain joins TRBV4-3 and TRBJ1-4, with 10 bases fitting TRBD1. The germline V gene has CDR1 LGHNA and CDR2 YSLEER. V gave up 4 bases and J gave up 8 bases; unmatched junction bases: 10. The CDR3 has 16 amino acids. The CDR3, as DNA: TGCGCCAGCAGCCGCGGCATCGGGACAGGGGACGAAAAACTGTTTTTT. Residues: CASSRGIGTGDEKLFF.

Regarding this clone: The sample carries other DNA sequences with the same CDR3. DNA of the CDR3: TGTGCCAGCAGTGAACGGCAGGGGGCGCTCACCGGGGAGCTGTTTTTT. This encodes CASSERQGALTGELFF. V usage is TRBV2 and J usage is TRBJ2-2; TRBD1 matches at 8 bases. Germline CDR1 and CDR2: SNHLY and FYNNEI. The CDR3 totals 16 residues. V dropped 2 bases and J dropped 4; count of bases not matched to a gene: 6.

CDR3 region: CASSDREDEQFF. The CDR3 DNA reads as TGCGCCAGCAGTGATAGGGAGGATGAGCAGTTCTTC. This chain connects TRBV10-2 to TRBJ2-1, with a possible D match to TRBD2 (6 bases). V was trimmed by 3 bases and J by 8 bases, leaving 8 bases between them. The CDR3 runs 12 residues. Germline CDR1 WSHSY, CDR2 SAAADI.

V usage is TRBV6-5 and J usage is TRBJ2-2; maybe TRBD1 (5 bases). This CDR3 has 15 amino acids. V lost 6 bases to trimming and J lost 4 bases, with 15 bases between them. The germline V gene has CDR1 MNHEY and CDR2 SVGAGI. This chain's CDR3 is CASRRNRHGTGELFF. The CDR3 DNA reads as TGTGCCAGCAGACGTAACAGGCATGGCACCGGGGAGCTGTTTTTT.

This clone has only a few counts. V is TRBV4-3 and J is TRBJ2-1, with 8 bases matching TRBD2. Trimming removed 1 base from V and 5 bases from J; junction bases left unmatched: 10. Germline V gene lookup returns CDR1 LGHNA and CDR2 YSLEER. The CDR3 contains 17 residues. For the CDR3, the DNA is TGCGCCAGCAGCCAAGCCTTTCGGGCGGGGGGCCACAATGAGCAGTTCTTC. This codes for CASSQAFRAGGHNEQFF.